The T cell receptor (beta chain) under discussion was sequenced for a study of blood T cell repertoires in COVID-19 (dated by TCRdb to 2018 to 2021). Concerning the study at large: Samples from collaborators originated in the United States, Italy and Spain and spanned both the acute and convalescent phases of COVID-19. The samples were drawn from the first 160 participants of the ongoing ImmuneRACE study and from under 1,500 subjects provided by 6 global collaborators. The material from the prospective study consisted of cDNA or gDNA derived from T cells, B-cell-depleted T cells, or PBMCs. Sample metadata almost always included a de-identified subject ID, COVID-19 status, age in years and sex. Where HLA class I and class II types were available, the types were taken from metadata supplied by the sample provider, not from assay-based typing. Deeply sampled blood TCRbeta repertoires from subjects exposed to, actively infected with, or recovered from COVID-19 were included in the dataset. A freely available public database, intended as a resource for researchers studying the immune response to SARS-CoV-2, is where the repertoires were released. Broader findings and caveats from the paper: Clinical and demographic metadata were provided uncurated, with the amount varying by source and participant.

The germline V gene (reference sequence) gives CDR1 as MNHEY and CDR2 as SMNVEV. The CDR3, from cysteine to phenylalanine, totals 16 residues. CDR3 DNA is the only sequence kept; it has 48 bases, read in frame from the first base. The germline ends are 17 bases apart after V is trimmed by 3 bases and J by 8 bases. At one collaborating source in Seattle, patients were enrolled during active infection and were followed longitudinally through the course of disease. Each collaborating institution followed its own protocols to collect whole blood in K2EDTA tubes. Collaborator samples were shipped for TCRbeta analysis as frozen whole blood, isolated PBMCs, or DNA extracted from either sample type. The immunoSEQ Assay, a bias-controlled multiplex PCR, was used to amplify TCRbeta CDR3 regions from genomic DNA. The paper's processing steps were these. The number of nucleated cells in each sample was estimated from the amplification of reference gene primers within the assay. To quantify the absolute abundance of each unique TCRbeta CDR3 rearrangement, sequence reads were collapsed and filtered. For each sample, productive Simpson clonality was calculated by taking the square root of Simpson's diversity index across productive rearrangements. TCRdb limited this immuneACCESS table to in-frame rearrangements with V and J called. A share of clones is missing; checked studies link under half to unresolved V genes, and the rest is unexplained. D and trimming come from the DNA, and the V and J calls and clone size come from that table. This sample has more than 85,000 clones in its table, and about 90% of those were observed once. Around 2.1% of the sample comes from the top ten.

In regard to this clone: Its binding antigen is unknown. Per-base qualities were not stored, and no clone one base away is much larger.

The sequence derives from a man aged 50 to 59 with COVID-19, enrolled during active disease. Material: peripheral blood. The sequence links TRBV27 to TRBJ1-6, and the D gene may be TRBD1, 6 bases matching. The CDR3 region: CASSFLGGAGYSPLHF. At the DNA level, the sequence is TGTGCCAGCAGTTTCCTGGGGGGGGCTGGTTATTCACCCCTCCACTTT.